This T cell receptor beta chain was recorded in a study of OX40 agonist ivuxolimab in advanced cancers. The junction had 3 bases not matched to a gene; V was cut back by 1 base and J by 8 bases. The CDR3 totals 15 residues. The germline CDR1 and CDR2 sequences are SGHTA and FQGNSA. It was autoimmune disease history or systemic immunosuppression that excluded patients. TCRdb's copy holds only in-frame clones and misses some; the assay was immunoSEQ multiplex PCR. The profile shows 100,000 to 150,000 clones, 90% of them singletons. The genes are TRBV7-2 and TRBJ1-4; 11 nucleotides match TRBD1. The specimen was CD4+ or CD8+ T cells sorted from blood, collected in a trial of the OX40 agonist ivuxolimab. This receptor was identified in an adult with an advanced solid tumor such as melanoma, head and neck, liver or kidney cancer. CDR3 protein: CASSLGGTGGEKLFF. CDR3 sequence (DNA): TGTGCCAGCAGCTTAGGAGGGACAGGGGGGGAAAAACTGTTTTTT. Based on the CDR3 plus reference TRBV7-2 and TRBJ1-4, the full variable domain is GAGVSQSPSNKVTEKGKDVELRCDPISGHTALYWYRQSLGQGLEFLIYFQGNSAPDKSGLPSDRFSAERTGGSVSTLTIQRTQQEDSAVYLCASSLGGTGGEKLFFGSGTQLSVL.